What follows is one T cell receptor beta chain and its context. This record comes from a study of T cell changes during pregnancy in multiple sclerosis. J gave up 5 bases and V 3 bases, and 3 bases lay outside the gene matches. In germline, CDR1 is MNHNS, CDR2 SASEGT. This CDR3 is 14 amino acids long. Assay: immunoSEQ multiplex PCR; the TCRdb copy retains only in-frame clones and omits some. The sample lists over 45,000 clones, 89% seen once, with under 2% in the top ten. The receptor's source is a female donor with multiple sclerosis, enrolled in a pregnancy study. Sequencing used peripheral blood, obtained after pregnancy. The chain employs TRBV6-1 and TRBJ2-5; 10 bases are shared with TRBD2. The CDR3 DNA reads TGTGCCAGCAGTGACGGTAGCGGGGGGGAGACCCAGTACTTC. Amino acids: CASSDGSGGETQYF.